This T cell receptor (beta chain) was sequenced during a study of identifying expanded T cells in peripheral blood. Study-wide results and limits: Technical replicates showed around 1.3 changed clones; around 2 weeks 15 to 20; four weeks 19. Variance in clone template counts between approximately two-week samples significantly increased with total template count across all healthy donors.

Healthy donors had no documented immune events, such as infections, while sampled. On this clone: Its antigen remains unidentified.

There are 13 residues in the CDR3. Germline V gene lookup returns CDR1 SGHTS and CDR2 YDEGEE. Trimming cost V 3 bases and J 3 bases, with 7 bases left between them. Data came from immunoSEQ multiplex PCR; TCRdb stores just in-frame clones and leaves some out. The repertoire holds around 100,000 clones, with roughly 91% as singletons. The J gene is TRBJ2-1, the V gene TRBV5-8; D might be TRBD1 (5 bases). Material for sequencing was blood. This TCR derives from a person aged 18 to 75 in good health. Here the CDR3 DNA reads TGTGCCAGCAGCTGGGGCTACTACAATGAGCAGTTCTTC. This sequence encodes CASSWGYYNEQFF.